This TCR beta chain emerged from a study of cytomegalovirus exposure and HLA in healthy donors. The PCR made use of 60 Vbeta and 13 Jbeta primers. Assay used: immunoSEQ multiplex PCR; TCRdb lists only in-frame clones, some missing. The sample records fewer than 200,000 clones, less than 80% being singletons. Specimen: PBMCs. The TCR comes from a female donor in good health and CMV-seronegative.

DNA for the CDR3: TGTGCCAGCAGTTTACTGGGACAGGGCGGGGCGAGCTATGGCTACACCTTC. Its protein is CASSLLGQGGASYGYTF. This rearrangement joins TRBV27 to TRBJ1-2; 9 bases line up with TRBD1. CDR3 length: 17 residues. Germline V CDR1 and CDR2: MNHEY, SMNVEV (reference sequence). V was pared by 2 bases and J by 4 bases, with 11 bases of the junction left unmatched.